The next 11 T cell receptor beta chains were all read from a single sample in a study of blood T cells in healthy people across ages. Combining a sample-barcoded 5' primer with a J-beta primer mix, a second PCR ran for 7 to 11 cycles. One entry per CDR3 protein, called by TCRdb with MiXCR from the 5' RACE reads. The data show some 1.7 million distinct CDR3 sequences, under 30% seen once. Input material: blood. All receptors come from a woman aged 30 to 39 in good health.

This clonotype was recorded at least ten times. The V and J genes are TRBV3-1 and TRBJ2-7, with D possibly matching TRBD1 (5 bases). The CDR3 loop spans 15 amino acids. The germline V gene has CDR1 LGHDT and CDR2 YNNKEL (reference sequence). The V end lost 0 bases, the J end lost 1 base, and 10 bases lay between the germline ends. CDR3 protein: CASSQDGALSYEQYF. CDR3 bases: TGTGCCAGCAGCCAAGATGGGGCGTTATCCTACGAGCAGTACTTC.

V is TRBV15 and J is TRBJ2-1; maybe TRBD2 (5 bases). The CDR3 is 13 amino acids. Trimming removed 1 base from V and 8 bases from J, with 9 bases in between. The germline V gene has CDR1 LNHNV and CDR2 YYDKDF (reference sequence). For the CDR3, the DNA is TGTGCCACCAGCAGAGGAGGGCGAGATGAGCAGTTCTTC. This sequence encodes CATSRGGRDEQFF.

The V and J genes are TRBV20-1 and TRBJ2-3; D might be TRBD2 (6 bases). The CDR3 sequence is 15 residues long. CDR1 and CDR2 (germline): DFQATT, SNEGSKA (reference sequence). V lost 5 bases, J lost 3 bases, and 18 bases lay in between. CDR3 amino acids: CSAPLGGGRTDTQYF. CDR3 coding DNA: TGCAGTGCTCCCCTGGGGGGTGGGAGGACAGATACGCAGTATTTT.

This chain joins TRBV6-6 and TRBJ1-2, with a weak D call TRBD1 (5 bases). V was clipped by 5 bases and J by 6 bases, with 16 bases between them. Germline assignment: CDR1 MNHNY and CDR2 SVGAGI (reference sequence). The CDR3 extends over 14 amino acids. As DNA, the CDR3 is TGTGCCAGCAGTAGAGTGGGGGAGTCGAATGGCTACACCTTC. The encoded protein is CASSRVGESNGYTF.

This clonotype was seen more than once but under ten times. This CDR3 reads CASSQVGDTDTQYF. For the CDR3, the DNA is TGCGCCAGCAGCCAAGTGGGAGACACAGATACGCAGTATTTT. V gene TRBV5-1 combines with J gene TRBJ2-3; possible D gene TRBD2, 5 bases. Germline CDR1 reads SGHRS; CDR2 reads YFSETQ. This CDR3 is 14 amino acids long. Trimming shortened V by 4 bases and J by 2 bases, and 11 bases separated the two germline ends.

The rearrangement links TRBV24-1 to TRBJ2-1; D unclear. Germline V gene sequence: CDR1 KGHDR, CDR2 SFDVKD. Between the trimmed V and J ends, which lost 3 bases and 6 bases, there was a span of 11 bases. The CDR3 sequence is 14 residues long. The CDR3 here is CATSDPAVFNEQFF. The CDR3 DNA reads TGTGCCACCAGTGATCCCGCCGTGTTCAATGAGCAGTTCTTC.

The rearrangement joins TRBV7-6 to TRBJ1-5; D might be TRBD1 (5 bases). This CDR3 has 14 residues. The V end was cut by 2 bases, the J end by 7 bases, with 12 bases between. CDR1 SGHVS and CDR2 FNYEAQ come from the germline V gene. The CDR3 sequence is CASSLWGGRQPQHF. The CDR3 nucleotides are TGTGCCAGCAGCTTATGGGGGGGAAGACAGCCCCAGCATTTT. The variable domain in full, completed from reference TRBV7-6 and TRBJ1-5, reads GAGVSQSPRYKVTKRGQDVALRCDPISGHVSLYWYRQALGQGPEFLTYFNYEAQQDKSGLPNDRFSAERPEGSISTLTIQRTEQRDSAMYRCASSLWGGRQPQHFGDGTRLSIL.

This clonotype was detected ten times or more. This sequence joins TRBV28 and TRBJ2-1; D might be TRBD2 (5 bases). CDR3 length: 13 residues. Germline V gene data show CDR1 as MDHEN and CDR2 as SYDVKM. The germline V and J ends were trimmed by 6 bases and 10 bases, with 16 bases remaining between them. In DNA, the CDR3 is TGTGCCAGCAGCCTTAACGGGGAGTCGGAGCAGTTCTTC. Translated, it gives CASSLNGESEQFF.

The rearrangement links TRBV29-1 to TRBJ2-3; D remains ambiguous. CDR3 length: 14 amino acids. The germline V gene encodes CDR1 SQVTM and CDR2 ANQGSEA. V was clipped by 4 bases and J by 2 bases, with 13 bases between them. CDR3 loop: CSVGRDGYTDTQYF. In nucleotides, the CDR3 is TGCAGCGTTGGGCGCGACGGATACACAGATACGCAGTATTTT.

CDR3 in amino acids: CSARESRLAGETQYF. DNA for the CDR3: TGCAGTGCTAGAGAGTCTAGGCTAGCGGGAGAGACCCAGTACTTC. The chain links TRBV20-1 to TRBJ2-5; 8 bases match TRBD2. Germline CDR1 is DFQATT and CDR2 is SNEGSKA (reference sequence). V lost 0 bases and J lost 4; bases outside the gene matches: 7. The CDR3 contains 15 residues.

Turning to this clonotype: One junction end disagrees with the germline gene, perhaps due to a read error. CDR3 loop: CVSSYGQTQETQYF. CDR3 nucleotides: TGTGTCAGCAGTTATGGACAGACCCAAGAGACCCAGTACTTC. The J gene is TRBJ2-5, the V gene TRBV6-2 or TRBV6-3; the D gene is possibly TRBD1 (6 bases). The V gene's germline CDR1 is MNHEY and CDR2 SVGEGT. The CDR3 totals 14 residues.